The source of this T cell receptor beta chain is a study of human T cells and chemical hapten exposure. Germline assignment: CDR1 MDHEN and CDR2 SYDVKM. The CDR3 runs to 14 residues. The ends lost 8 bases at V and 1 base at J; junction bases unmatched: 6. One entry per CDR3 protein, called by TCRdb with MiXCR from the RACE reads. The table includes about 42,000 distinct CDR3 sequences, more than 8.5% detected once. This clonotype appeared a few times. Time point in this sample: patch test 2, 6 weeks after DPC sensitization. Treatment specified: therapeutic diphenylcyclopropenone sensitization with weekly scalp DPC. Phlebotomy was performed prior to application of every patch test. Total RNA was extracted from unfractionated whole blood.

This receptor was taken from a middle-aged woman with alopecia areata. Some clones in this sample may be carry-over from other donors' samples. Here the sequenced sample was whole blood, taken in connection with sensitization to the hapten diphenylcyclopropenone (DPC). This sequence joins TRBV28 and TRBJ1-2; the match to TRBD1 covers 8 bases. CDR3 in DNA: TGTGCCAGCCTACGGACAGGGAGTAACTATGGCTACACCTTC. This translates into CASLRTGSNYGYTF.